This is a list of T cell receptor beta chains from one sample in a study of cytomegalovirus exposure and HLA in healthy donors. Clones were sequenced by immunoSEQ multiplex PCR, and TCRdb holds only the in-frame ones, with some missing. The table includes under 200,000 clones, around four fifths detected once. The sequenced sample consisted of PBMCs. These receptors all come from a man aged 35 to 55 in good health and CMV-seropositive. CDR3s include the opening cysteine and the closing phenylalanine or tryptophan. D genes are given only for firm matches. Clone size is shown for a subset of rows, as once, few, many or a class of expanded clone.

J: TRBJ2-1
D: -
size: once
V: TRBV27
DNA: TGTGCCAGCAGTTCAGACTTCTTTAATGAGCAGTTCTTC
CDR3: CASSSDFFNEQFF

J: TRBJ2-2
D: TRBD2
size: -
V: TRBV5-4
DNA: TGTGCCAGCAGCTCCGCTAGCGGGAGGGCCGGCACCGGGGAGCTGTTTTTT
CDR3: CASSSASGRAGTGELFF

J: TRBJ2-7
D: -
size: -
V: TRBV28
DNA: TGTGCCACCTGGAACAGGTACTCCTACGAGCAGTACTTC
CDR3: CATWNRYSYEQYF

J: TRBJ2-7
D: TRBD1
size: -
V: TRBV11-1
DNA: TGTGCCAGCAGCTTACGACAGGGGACCGAGCAGTACTTC
CDR3: CASSLRQGTEQYF

J: TRBJ1-1
D: TRBD1
size: -
V: TRBV7-6
DNA: TGTGCCAGCAGCAACTCACAGGGGGCGAGCACTGAAGCTTTCTTT
CDR3: CASSNSQGASTEAFF

J: TRBJ2-5
D: TRBD2
size: -
V: TRBV5-4
DNA: TGTGCCAGCAGCTGGGGCGGGAGATCGGATGGGCAAGAGACCCAGTACTTC
CDR3: CASSWGGRSDGQETQYF

J: TRBJ2-7
D: TRBD1
size: -
V: TRBV7-3
DNA: TGTGCCAGCAGCTTTGACAGGGGCTACGAGCAGTACTTC
CDR3: CASSFDRGYEQYF

J: TRBJ2-5
D: TRBD1
size: -
V: TRBV5-5
DNA: TGTGCCAGCAGCACTTCGACAGGGGGGTACCAAGAGACCCAGTACTTC
CDR3: CASSTSTGGYQETQYF

J: TRBJ2-7
D: -
size: few
V: TRBV7-9
DNA: TGTGCCAGCAGCTTAACCAGCGGCTACGAGCAGTACTTC
CDR3: CASSLTSGYEQYF

J: TRBJ1-1
D: -
size: -
V: TRBV9
DNA: TGTGCCAGCAGCGTAGATGGGGGCAGAGCTTTCTTT
CDR3: CASSVDGGRAFF

J: TRBJ1-5
D: TRBD1
size: -
V: TRBV28
DNA: TGTGCCAGCAGTTCCCGGGACAGGGAGCTCAATCAGCCCCAGCATTTT
CDR3: CASSSRDRELNQPQHF

J: TRBJ1-5
D: -
size: -
V: TRBV5-5
DNA: TGTGCCAGCAGCGGGAGGTTTCGGGAGAGTAGCAATCAGCCCCAGCATTTT
CDR3: CASSGRFRESSNQPQHF

J: TRBJ2-4
D: -
size: once
V: TRBV5-1
DNA: TGCGCCAGCAGCTTGTCGGGGGAAAAAAACATTCAGTACTTC
CDR3: CASSLSGEKNIQYF

J: TRBJ2-7
D: TRBD1
size: -
V: TRBV7-9
DNA: TGTGCCAGCAGCTTAACCCGCCAGGGGGCAGTAGGGCAGTACTTC
CDR3: CASSLTRQGAVGQYF

J: TRBJ2-7
D: -
size: -
V: TRBV28
DNA: TGTGCCTGCTTGGACTATAGGGATTACGAGCAGTACTTC
CDR3: CACLDYRDYEQYF

J: TRBJ2-7
D: TRBD2
size: -
V: TRBV9
DNA: TGTGCCAGCAGCGCCCTTAGCGGGAGCTCCTACGAGCAGTACTTC
CDR3: CASSALSGSSYEQYF

J: TRBJ2-7
D: -
size: few
V: TRBV5-1
DNA: TGCGCCAGCAGCCCCCTGATCGGGAGCTCCTACGAGCAGTACTTC
CDR3: CASSPLIGSSYEQYF

J: TRBJ1-2
D: -
size: -
V: TRBV18
DNA: TGTGCCAGCTCCCAAATTTGGGGTCGAAAAGGGGGGGTTGGGGGCTACACCTTC
CDR3: CASSQIWGRKGGVGGYTF

J: TRBJ1-3
D: TRBD1
size: -
V: TRBV2
DNA: TGTGCCAGCAGTGACGGTCGGGACAGCTCTGGAAACACCATATATTTT
CDR3: CASSDGRDSSGNTIYF

J: TRBJ2-2
D: -
size: few
V: TRBV5-1
DNA: TGCGCCAGCAGCCCGGCAGGGGTCGACACCGGGGAGCTGTTTTTT
CDR3: CASSPAGVDTGELFF

J: TRBJ1-1
D: TRBD1
size: -
V: TRBV5-4
DNA: TGTGCCAGCAGCTCGACCGGGACAGGGGACACTGAAGCTTTCTTT
CDR3: CASSSTGTGDTEAFF

J: TRBJ1-3
D: TRBD1
size: once
V: TRBV29-1
DNA: TGCAGCGTCAGACAGGGGGGTGGAAACACCATATATTTT
CDR3: CSVRQGGGNTIYF

J: TRBJ1-4
D: TRBD1
size: -
V: TRBV6-5
DNA: TGTGCCAGCAGTTTACTGTTTCTAGGGGGCGGTGAAAAACTGTTTTTT
CDR3: CASSLLFLGGGEKLFF

J: TRBJ1-2
D: TRBD1
size: once
V: TRBV10-3
DNA: TGTGCCATCAGTGAGGACAGGGGGAACTATGGCTACACCTTC
CDR3: CAISEDRGNYGYTF

J: TRBJ2-7
D: -
size: -
V: TRBV28
DNA: TGTGCCAGCAGTTTCGAGCAATATGAGCAGTACTTC
CDR3: CASSFEQYEQYF

J: TRBJ1-6
D: -
size: -
V: TRBV25-1
DNA: TGTGCCAGCAGTGAATATCTAGGGGCTGGGAATTCACCCCTCCACTTT
CDR3: CASSEYLGAGNSPLHF

J: TRBJ1-1
D: TRBD1
size: once
V: TRBV18
DNA: TGTGCCAGCTCCGAATGGACAGGGGTGAACACTGAAGCTTTCTTT
CDR3: CASSEWTGVNTEAFF

J: TRBJ2-7
D: TRBD2
size: -
V: TRBV13
DNA: TGTGCCAGCAGCTTTCGGACTAGCGGGAGTCTGGTCGAGCAGTACTTC
CDR3: CASSFRTSGSLVEQYF

J: TRBJ1-5
D: -
size: -
V: TRBV5-4
DNA: TGTGCCAGCAGCTTGGGGGGAGGGAGCAATCAGCCCCAGCATTTT
CDR3: CASSLGGGSNQPQHF

J: TRBJ1-2
D: TRBD1
size: -
V: TRBV2
DNA: TGTGCCAGCACCCCGGGACAGGGTATTGGCTACACCTTC
CDR3: CASTPGQGIGYTF

J: TRBJ1-1
D: TRBD1
size: few
V: TRBV6-5
DNA: TGTGCCAGCAGGGGGGGACAGGGAGGCACTGAAGCTTTCTTT
CDR3: CASRGGQGGTEAFF

J: TRBJ1-1
D: -
size: -
V: TRBV5-6
DNA: TGTGCCAGCTCAGGAACCTCAGGGTCGGCCACTGAAGCTTTCTTT
CDR3: CASSGTSGSATEAFF

J: TRBJ2-1
D: -
size: -
V: TRBV6-5
DNA: TGTGCCAGCAGTTACTCGAACGCGGGGAATGAGCAGTTCTTC
CDR3: CASSYSNAGNEQFF

J: TRBJ2-3
D: TRBD1
size: -
V: TRBV9
DNA: TGTGCCAGCAGCCCTAACCCCGGGACAGGAGACTTGTATACGCAGTATTTT
CDR3: CASSPNPGTGDLYTQYF

J: TRBJ1-2
D: -
size: -
V: TRBV7-8
DNA: TGTGCCAGCAGCCCCCGTGGGGCGGTTAGTGGCTACACCTTC
CDR3: CASSPRGAVSGYTF

J: TRBJ2-7
D: -
size: -
V: TRBV4-1
DNA: TGCGCCAGCAGCCATGGGTCAGGGATTTACGAGCAGTACTTC
CDR3: CASSHGSGIYEQYF

J: TRBJ1-5
D: -
size: -
V: TRBV4-2
DNA: TGTGCCAGCAGCCAAAGGTCCACTACTACAGGGAGCAATCAGCCCCAGCATTTT
CDR3: CASSQRSTTTGSNQPQHF

J: TRBJ1-1
D: TRBD1
size: -
V: TRBV6-1
DNA: TGTGCCAGCAGTGAAGTGACAGGGGGCGCGGTGAGCACTGAAGCTTTCTTT
CDR3: CASSEVTGGAVSTEAFF

J: TRBJ1-5
D: -
size: once
V: TRBV6-5
DNA: TGTGCCAGCAGTGTGCAGGGAAATCAGCCCCAGCATTTT
CDR3: CASSVQGNQPQHF

J: TRBJ2-2
D: -
size: few
V: TRBV27
DNA: TGTGCCAGCAGTCCTACTAGGAACACCGGGGAGCTGTTTTTT
CDR3: CASSPTRNTGELFF

J: TRBJ1-4
D: -
size: -
V: TRBV7-9
DNA: TGTGCCAGCAGCTCTGGACAGTCTGCAACTAATGAAAAACTGTTTTTT
CDR3: CASSSGQSATNEKLFF

J: TRBJ2-7
D: TRBD2
size: -
V: TRBV10-1
DNA: TGCGCCAGCAGTGAGTCGGGGGGGTCTGGCGAGCAGTACTTC
CDR3: CASSESGGSGEQYF

J: TRBJ1-6
D: TRBD1
size: few
V: TRBV5-1
DNA: TGCGCCAGCAGCACCAATACAGGGGTTAATTCACCCCTCCACTTT
CDR3: CASSTNTGVNSPLHF

J: TRBJ2-1
D: TRBD2
size: -
V: TRBV7-9
DNA: TGTGCCAGCAGCGGGGGGGAGGGCGCCTACAATGAGCAGTTCTTC
CDR3: CASSGGEGAYNEQFF

J: TRBJ1-3
D: TRBD1
size: few
V: TRBV2
DNA: TGTGCCAGGAGACTGACAGGGGGGACGGGAAACACCATATATTTT
CDR3: CARRLTGGTGNTIYF

J: TRBJ2-5
D: TRBD1
size: -
V: TRBV7-9
DNA: TGTGCCAGCAGCCAAGGGGGACAGGGGTTGACCGAGACCCAGTACTTC
CDR3: CASSQGGQGLTETQYF

J: TRBJ2-1
D: TRBD1
size: -
V: TRBV2
DNA: TGTGCCAGCAGTGAAACAGGGGATTATGAGCAGTTCTTC
CDR3: CASSETGDYEQFF

J: TRBJ1-1
D: -
size: -
V: TRBV5-1
DNA: TGCGCCAGCAGCGGGGGGGGCAGCAACACTGAAGCTTTCTTT
CDR3: CASSGGGSNTEAFF

J: TRBJ2-1
D: TRBD2
size: once
V: TRBV5-1
DNA: TGCGCCAGCAGCAGGTCCGGGACTAGCGTCGGAGATGAGCAGTTCTTC
CDR3: CASSRSGTSVGDEQFF